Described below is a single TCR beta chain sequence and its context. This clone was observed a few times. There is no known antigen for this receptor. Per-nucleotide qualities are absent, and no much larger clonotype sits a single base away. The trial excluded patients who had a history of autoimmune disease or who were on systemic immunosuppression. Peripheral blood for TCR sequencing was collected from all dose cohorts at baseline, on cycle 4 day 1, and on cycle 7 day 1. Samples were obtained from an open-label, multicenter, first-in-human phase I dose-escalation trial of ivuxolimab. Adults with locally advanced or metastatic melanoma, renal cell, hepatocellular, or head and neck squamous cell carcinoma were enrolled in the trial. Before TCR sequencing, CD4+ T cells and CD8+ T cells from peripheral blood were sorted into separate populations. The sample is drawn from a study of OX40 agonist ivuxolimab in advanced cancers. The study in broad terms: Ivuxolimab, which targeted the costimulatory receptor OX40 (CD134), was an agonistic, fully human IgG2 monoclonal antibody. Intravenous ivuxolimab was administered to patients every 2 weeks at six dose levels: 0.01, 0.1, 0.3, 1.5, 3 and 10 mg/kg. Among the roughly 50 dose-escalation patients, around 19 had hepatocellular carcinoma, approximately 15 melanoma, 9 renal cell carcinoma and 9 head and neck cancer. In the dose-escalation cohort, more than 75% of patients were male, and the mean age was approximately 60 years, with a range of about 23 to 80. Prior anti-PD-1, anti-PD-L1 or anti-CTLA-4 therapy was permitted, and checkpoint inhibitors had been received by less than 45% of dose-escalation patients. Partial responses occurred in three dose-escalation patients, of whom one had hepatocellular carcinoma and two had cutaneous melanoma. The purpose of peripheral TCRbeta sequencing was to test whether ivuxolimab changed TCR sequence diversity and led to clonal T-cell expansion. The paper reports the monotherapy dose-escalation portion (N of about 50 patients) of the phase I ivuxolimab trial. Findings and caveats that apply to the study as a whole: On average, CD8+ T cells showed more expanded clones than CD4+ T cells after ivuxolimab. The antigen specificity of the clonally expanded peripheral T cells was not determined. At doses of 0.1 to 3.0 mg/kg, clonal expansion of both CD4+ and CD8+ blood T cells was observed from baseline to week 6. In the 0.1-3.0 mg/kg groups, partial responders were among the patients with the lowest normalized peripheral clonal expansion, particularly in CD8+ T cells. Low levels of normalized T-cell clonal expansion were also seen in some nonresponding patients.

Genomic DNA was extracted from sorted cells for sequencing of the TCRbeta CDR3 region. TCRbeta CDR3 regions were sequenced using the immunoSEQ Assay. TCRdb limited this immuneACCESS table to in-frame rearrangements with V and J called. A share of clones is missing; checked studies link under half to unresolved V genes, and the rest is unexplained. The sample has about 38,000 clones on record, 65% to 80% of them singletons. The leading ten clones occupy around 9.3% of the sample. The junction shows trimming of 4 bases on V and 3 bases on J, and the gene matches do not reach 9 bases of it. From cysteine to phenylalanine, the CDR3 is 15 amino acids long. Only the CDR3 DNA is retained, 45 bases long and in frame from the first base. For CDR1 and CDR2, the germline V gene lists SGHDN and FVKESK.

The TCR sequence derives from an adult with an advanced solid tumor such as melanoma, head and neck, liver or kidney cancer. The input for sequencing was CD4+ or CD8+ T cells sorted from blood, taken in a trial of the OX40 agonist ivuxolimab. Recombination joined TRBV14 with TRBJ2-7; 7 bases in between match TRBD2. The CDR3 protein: CASSPLGGSSYEQYF. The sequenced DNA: TGTGCCAGCAGCCCGCTCGGCGGGAGCAGCTACGAGCAGTACTTC.